The 10 T cell receptor beta chains given below trace back to one sample, sequenced in a study of T cell repertoires in cytomegalovirus infection. TCRdb reprocessed the reads via MiXCR and lists one record per CDR3 protein. This table holds approximately 250,000 distinct CDR3 sequences, over 9% found once. Sequencing was carried out using PBMCs. Receptors were obtained from a human donor in good health (CMV status not recorded). Some clones in this sample may be carry-over from other donors' samples.

This clonotype was detected ten times or more. The chain has TRBV7-8 and TRBJ2-4, with a tentative D call TRBD2 (5 bases). The CDR3 sequence is 11 residues long. Germline CDR1 SGHVS, CDR2 FQNEAQ. V was clipped by 4 bases and J by 8 bases, with 6 bases between them. The CDR3 region is CASSSEDIQYF. CDR3 coding DNA: TGTGCCAGCAGCTCGGAGGACATTCAGTACTTC. Drawing the rest from reference TRBV7-8 and TRBJ2-4, the complete variable domain is GAGVSQSPRYKVAKRGQDVALRCDPISGHVSLFWYQQALGQGPEFLTYFQNEAQLDKSGLPSDRFFAERPEGSVSTLKIQRTQQEDSAVYLCASSSEDIQYFGAGTRLSVL.

This chain connects TRBV20-1 to TRBJ2-7; the D gene could be TRBD1 or TRBD2 (5 bases each). Looked up from germline, CDR1 is DFQATT and CDR2 is SNEGSKA (reference sequence). V gave up 3 bases and J gave up 1 base, with 13 bases separating them. There are 14 residues in the CDR3. CDR3 protein: CSASGAEVSYEQYF. The DNA for the CDR3 is TGCAGTGCTAGCGGGGCGGAGGTTTCCTACGAGCAGTACTTC.

This clonotype was seen repeatedly, ten times or more. CDR3 in DNA: TGTGCCAGCAGCCAACAACCCTTGAGGGGGCTCGCCATAGATACGCAGTATTTT. Protein product: CASSQQPLRGLAIDTQYF. The chain employs TRBV7-2 and TRBJ2-3, with TRBD1 matching over 7 bases. CDR3 length: 18 residues. V was clipped by 5 bases and J by 5 bases; unmatched bases: 19. CDR1 is SGHTA and CDR2 is FQGNSA in the germline V gene. The whole variable domain, filled in from reference TRBV7-2 and TRBJ2-3, reads GAGVSQSPSNKVTEKGKDVELRCDPISGHTALYWYRQSLGQGLEFLIYFQGNSAPDKSGLPSDRFSAERTGGSVSTLTIQRTQQEDSAVYLCASSQQPLRGLAIDTQYFGPGTRLTVL.

This clonotype was counted many times. The V gene is TRBV4-2, the J gene TRBJ2-2; 7 positions agree with TRBD2. Trimming at V came to 0 bases and at J to 3 bases, leaving 7 bases not matched to a gene. Germline V gene data show CDR1 as LGHNA and CDR2 as YNFKEQ. The CDR3 has 17 amino acids. CDR3 in amino acids: CASSQDRNSGYTGELFF. The CDR3 bases are TGTGCCAGCAGCCAAGATCGAAATAGCGGGTACACCGGGGAGCTGTTTTTT.

The rearrangement links TRBV7-4 to TRBJ1-2, with D tentatively TRBD1 (5 bases). The CDR3 is 13 residues long. V was clipped by 5 bases and J by 4 bases, with 11 bases between them. Looked up from germline, CDR1 is SGHVT and CDR2 is SQSDAQ. The CDR3 bases are TGTGCCAGCAGCAATCAGGGATTCTATGGCTACACCTTC. It codes for CASSNQGFYGYTF.

This clonotype has a handful of counts. The chain recombines TRBV6-1 with TRBJ2-7; D ambiguous. This CDR3 region has 15 residues. The V gene's germline CDR1 is MNHNS and CDR2 SASEGT. V shed 5 bases and J shed 1 base, with 15 bases lying between them. This CDR3 reads CASSSLPQVSYEQYF. The CDR3 nucleotides read TGTGCCAGCAGTTCTTTACCCCAGGTATCCTACGAGCAGTACTTC.

This clonotype came up many times. The V and J genes are TRBV7-2 and TRBJ1-4; 11 bases agree with TRBD1. Germline-derived CDR1 and CDR2 are SGHTA and FQGNSA. The CDR3 runs to 15 residues. Unmatched junction bases numbered 7, after V lost 5 bases and J lost 8 bases. The CDR3 sequence: CASSQDRGRQEKLFF. The CDR3 DNA reads TGTGCCAGCAGCCAGGACAGGGGGCGGCAGGAAAAACTGTTTTTT.

This clonotype was found many times. The V call is TRBV5-6, the J call TRBJ1-3; a possible D gene is TRBD1 (6 bases). The V gene lost 4 bases and the J gene lost 4 bases, with 12 bases spanning the gap. CDR3 size: 14 residues. CDR1 SGHDT and CDR2 YYEEEE come from the germline V gene. CDR3 loop: CASSPRGPGNTIYF. The CDR3, as DNA: TGTGCCAGCAGCCCCCGGGGGCCAGGAAACACCATATATTTT.

In this sample, this clonotype turned up many times. The chain employs TRBV19 and TRBJ2-3; D may be TRBD1 or TRBD2 (5 bases each). Per the germline V gene, CDR1 is LNHDA and CDR2 is SQIVND (reference sequence). Trimming shortened V by 5 bases and J by 5 bases, and 17 bases separated the two germline ends. The CDR3 sequence is 15 residues long. The CDR3 spells CASSDGTLRGDTQYF. The CDR3 nucleotides are TGTGCCAGTAGTGACGGGACCTTAAGAGGAGATACGCAGTATTTT. The entire variable domain, with the rest obtained from reference TRBV19 and TRBJ2-3, is as follows: DGGITQSPKYLFRKEGQNVTLSCEQNLNHDAMYWYRQDPGQGLRLIYYSQIVNDFQKGDIAEGYSVSREKKESFPLTVTSAQKNPTAFYLCASSDGTLRGDTQYFGPGTRLTVL.

The chain couples TRBV15 to TRBJ1-6, with a weak D call TRBD1 (5 bases). The CDR3 has 15 amino acids. Germline CDR1 LNHNV, CDR2 YYDKDF (reference sequence). Between the trimmed V and J ends, which lost 0 bases and 10 bases, there was a span of 13 bases. The DNA for the CDR3 is TGTGCCACCAGCAGAGAAGGGAACGGGGACTCACCCCTCCACTTT. This codes for CATSREGNGDSPLHF.